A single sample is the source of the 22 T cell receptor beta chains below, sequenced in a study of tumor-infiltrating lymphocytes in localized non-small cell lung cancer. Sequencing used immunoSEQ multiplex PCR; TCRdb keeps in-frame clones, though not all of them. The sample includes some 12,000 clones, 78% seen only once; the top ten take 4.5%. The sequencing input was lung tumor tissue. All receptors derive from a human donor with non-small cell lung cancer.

CDR3 residues: CASSEVGARVGTEAFF. In DNA form, the CDR3 reads TGTGCCAGCAGTGAAGTCGGGGCCCGAGTAGGAACTGAAGCTTTCTTT. This sequence joins TRBV6-1 and TRBJ1-1; D is perhaps TRBD1 (5 bases). This CDR3 region has 16 residues. The germline V gene has CDR1 MNHNS and CDR2 SASEGT. Trimming removed 1 base at V and 5 bases at J, with 17 bases between.

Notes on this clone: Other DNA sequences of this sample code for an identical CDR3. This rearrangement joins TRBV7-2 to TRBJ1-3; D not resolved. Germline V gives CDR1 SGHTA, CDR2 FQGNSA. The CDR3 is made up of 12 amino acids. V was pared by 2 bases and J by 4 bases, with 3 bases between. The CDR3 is CASSLTGNTIYF. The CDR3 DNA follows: TGTGCCAGCAGCTTAACCGGAAACACCATATATTTT.

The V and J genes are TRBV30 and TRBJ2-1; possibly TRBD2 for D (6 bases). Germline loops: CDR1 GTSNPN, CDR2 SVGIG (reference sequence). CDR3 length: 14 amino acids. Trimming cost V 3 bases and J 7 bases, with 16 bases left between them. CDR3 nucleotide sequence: TGTGCCTGGAGGTACCTCGGGAGAGATAATGAGCAGTTCTTC. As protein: CAWRYLGRDNEQFF.

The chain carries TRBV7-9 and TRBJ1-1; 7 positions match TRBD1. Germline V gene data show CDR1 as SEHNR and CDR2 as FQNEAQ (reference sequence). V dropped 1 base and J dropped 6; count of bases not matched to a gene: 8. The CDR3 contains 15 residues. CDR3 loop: CASSLGGGVGSEAFF. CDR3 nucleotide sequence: TGTGCCAGCAGCTTAGGAGGGGGCGTGGGCTCTGAAGCTTTCTTT.

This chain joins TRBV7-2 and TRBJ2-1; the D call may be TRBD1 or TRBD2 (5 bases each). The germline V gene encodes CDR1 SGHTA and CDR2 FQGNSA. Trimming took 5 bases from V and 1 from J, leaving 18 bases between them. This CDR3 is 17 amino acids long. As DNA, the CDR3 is TGTGCCAGCAGCATGAGCAGGGACGGATTATCCTACAATGAGCAGTTCTTC. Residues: CASSMSRDGLSYNEQFF. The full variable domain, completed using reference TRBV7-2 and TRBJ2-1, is GAGVSQSPSNKVTEKGKDVELRCDPISGHTALYWYRQSLGQGLEFLIYFQGNSAPDKSGLPSDRFSAERTGGSVSTLTIQRTQQEDSAVYLCASSMSRDGLSYNEQFFGPGTRLTVL.

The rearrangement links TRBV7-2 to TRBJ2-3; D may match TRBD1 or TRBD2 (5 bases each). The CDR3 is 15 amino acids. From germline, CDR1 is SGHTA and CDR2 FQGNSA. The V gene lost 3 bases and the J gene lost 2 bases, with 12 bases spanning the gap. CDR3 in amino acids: CASSFRARDTDTQYF. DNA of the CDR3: TGTGCCAGCAGCTTCAGGGCCCGGGACACAGATACGCAGTATTTT.

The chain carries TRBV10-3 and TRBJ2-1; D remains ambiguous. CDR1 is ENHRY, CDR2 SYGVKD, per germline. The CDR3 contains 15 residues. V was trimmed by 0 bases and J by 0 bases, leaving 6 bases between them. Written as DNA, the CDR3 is TGTGCCATCAGTGAGTCTGTCCGCTCCTACAATGAGCAGTTCTTC. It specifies CAISESVRSYNEQFF.

The DNA for the CDR3 is TGTGCCAGCTCATCGCCGGGACAGGGCTACACCTTC. Translated, it gives CASSSPGQGYTF. The chain joins TRBV18 to TRBJ1-2; 7 bases are shared with TRBD1. The CDR3 sequence is 12 residues long. Germline V gene sequence: CDR1 KGHSH, CDR2 LQKENI. With V trimmed by 5 bases and J by 8 bases, 5 bases remained unmatched.

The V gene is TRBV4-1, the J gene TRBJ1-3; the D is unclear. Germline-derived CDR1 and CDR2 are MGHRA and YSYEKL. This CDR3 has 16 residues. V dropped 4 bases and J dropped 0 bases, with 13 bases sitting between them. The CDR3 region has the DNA TGCGCCAGCAGCCCCGGGATCGGGCGCTCTGGAAACACCATATATTTT. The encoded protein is CASSPGIGRSGNTIYF.

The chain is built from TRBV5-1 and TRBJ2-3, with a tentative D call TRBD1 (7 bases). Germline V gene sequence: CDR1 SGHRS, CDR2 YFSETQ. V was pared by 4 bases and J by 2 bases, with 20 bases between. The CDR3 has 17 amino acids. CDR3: CASSPRAAGGLTDTQYF. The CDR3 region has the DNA TGCGCCAGCAGCCCCCGTGCGGCAGGGGGACTCACAGATACGCAGTATTTT.

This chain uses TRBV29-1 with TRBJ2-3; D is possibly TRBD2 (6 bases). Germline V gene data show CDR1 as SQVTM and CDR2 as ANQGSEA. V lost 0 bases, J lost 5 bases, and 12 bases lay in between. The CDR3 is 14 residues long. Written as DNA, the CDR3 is TGCAGCGTTGAAGACCCCCGGCGGGGAGATACGCAGTATTTT. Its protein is CSVEDPRRGDTQYF.

The CDR3 DNA is TGTGCCACGACAGGGAATATGAATCAGCCCCAGCATTTT. Translated, it gives CATTGNMNQPQHF. This sequence joins TRBV19 and TRBJ1-5; 7 nucleotides match TRBD1. The CDR3 runs to 13 residues. Germline CDR1 and CDR2: LNHDA and SQIVND (reference sequence). With V trimmed by 10 bases and J by 4 bases, 7 bases remained unmatched.

The CDR3 loop is CASSRGQEPYGYTF. The CDR3 DNA reads TGTGCCAGCAGCCGGGGACAGGAGCCCTATGGCTACACCTTC. The V call is TRBV5-6, the J call TRBJ1-2, with 8 positions matching TRBD1. Germline CDR1 and CDR2: SGHDT and YYEEEE. This CDR3 comprises 14 residues. Losses at the gene ends were 4 bases for V and 4 bases for J; bases not matched to a gene: 6.

Written as DNA, the CDR3 is TGTGCCAGCAGCTTTACCGGGACAGCCCAAGAGACCCAGTACTTC. It translates to CASSFTGTAQETQYF. This chain uses TRBV5-4 with TRBJ2-5; TRBD1 agrees at 7 bases. V dropped 2 bases and J dropped 1; count of bases not matched to a gene: 5. Germline V gene lookup returns CDR1 SGHNT and CDR2 YYREEE (reference sequence). CDR3 length: 15 amino acids.

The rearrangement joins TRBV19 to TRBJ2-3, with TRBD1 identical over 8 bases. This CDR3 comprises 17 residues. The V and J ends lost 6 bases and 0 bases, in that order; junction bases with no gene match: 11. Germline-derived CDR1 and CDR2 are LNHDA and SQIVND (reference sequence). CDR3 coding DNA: TGTGCCAGTAGAGACAGGGGTCAACCCTCTAGCACAGATACGCAGTATTTT. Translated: CASRDRGQPSSTDTQYF.

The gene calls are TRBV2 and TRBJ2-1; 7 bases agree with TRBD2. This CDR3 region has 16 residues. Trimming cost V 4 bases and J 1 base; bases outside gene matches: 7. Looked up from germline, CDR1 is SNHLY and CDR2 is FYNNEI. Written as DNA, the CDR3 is TGTGCCAGCAGTGTTTTTGGGAGGGGATCCTACAATGAGCAGTTCTTC. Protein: CASSVFGRGSYNEQFF.

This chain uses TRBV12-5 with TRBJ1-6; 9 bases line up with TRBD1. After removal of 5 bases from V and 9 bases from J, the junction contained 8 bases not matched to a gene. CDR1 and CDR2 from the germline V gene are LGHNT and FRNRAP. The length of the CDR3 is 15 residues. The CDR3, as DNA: TGTGCTAGTGGTCACCCCGACAGGGGGGGTTCACCCCTCCACTTT. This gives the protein CASGHPDRGGSPLHF.

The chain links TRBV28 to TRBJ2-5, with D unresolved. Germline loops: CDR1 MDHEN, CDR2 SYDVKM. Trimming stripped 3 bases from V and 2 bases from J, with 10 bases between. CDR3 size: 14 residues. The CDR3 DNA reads TGTGCCAGCAGTTTGTCAGGAACACAAGAGACCCAGTACTTC. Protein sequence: CASSLSGTQETQYF.

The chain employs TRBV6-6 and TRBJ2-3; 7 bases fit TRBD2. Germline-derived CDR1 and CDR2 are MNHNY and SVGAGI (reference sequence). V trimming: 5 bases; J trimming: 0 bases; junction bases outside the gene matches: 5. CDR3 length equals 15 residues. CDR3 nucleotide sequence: TGTGCCAGCAGTCGGTATAGCGGGAGCACAGATACGCAGTATTTT. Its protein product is CASSRYSGSTDTQYF.

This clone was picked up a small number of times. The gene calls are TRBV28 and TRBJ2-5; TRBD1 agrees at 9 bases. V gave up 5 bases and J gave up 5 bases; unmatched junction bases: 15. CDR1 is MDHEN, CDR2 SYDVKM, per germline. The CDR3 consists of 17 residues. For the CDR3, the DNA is TGTGCCAGCAGTCCCCGACAGGGGGTTCGAATACGGGAGACCCAGTACTTC. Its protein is CASSPRQGVRIRETQYF.

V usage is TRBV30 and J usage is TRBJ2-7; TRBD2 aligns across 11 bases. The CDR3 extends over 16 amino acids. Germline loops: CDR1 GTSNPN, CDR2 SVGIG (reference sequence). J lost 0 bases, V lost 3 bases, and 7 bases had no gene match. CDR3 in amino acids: CAWRGLADPSSYEQYV. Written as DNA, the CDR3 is TGTGCCTGGAGGGGACTAGCGGATCCCTCCTCCTACGAGCAGTACGTC.

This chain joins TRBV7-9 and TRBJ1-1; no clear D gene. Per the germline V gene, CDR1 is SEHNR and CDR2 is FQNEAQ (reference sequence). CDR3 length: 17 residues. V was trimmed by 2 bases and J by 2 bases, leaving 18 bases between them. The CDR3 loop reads CASSLTTHWTINTEAFF. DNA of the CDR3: TGTGCCAGCAGCTTAACCACCCACTGGACGATTAACACTGAAGCTTTCTTT.